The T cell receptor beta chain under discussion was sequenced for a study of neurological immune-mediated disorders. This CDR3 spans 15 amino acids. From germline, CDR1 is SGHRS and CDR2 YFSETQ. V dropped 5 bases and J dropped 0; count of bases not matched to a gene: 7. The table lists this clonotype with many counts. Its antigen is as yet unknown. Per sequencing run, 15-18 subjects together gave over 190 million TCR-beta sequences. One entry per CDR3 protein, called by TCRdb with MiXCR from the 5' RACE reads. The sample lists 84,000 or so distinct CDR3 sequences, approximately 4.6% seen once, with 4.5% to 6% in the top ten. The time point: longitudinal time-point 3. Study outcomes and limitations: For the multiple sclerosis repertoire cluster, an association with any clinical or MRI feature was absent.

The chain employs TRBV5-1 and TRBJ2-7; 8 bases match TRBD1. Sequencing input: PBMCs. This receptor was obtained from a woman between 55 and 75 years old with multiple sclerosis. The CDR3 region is CASRQGALSSYEQYF. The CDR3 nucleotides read TGCGCCAGCAGGCAGGGGGCCTTGAGCTCCTACGAGCAGTACTTC.